This TCR beta chain appears in the sequencing data of a study of blood T cell repertoires in COVID-19. Assay used: immunoSEQ multiplex PCR; TCRdb lists only in-frame clones, some missing. The sample includes 300,000 or so clones, around 89% of them seen just once. This CDR3 contains 16 residues. With 2 bases removed from V and 2 bases from J, the gap between germline ends came to 12 bases. In germline, CDR1 is MNHNS, CDR2 SASEGT. Sequenced material: peripheral blood. The TCR originated in a man younger than 30 who had recovered from COVID-19. The chain links TRBV6-1 to TRBJ2-2; D not resolved. The CDR3 protein is CASSEWAGFNTGELFF. The CDR3 DNA sequence: TGTGCCAGCAGTGAATGGGCAGGATTTAACACCGGGGAGCTGTTTTTT.